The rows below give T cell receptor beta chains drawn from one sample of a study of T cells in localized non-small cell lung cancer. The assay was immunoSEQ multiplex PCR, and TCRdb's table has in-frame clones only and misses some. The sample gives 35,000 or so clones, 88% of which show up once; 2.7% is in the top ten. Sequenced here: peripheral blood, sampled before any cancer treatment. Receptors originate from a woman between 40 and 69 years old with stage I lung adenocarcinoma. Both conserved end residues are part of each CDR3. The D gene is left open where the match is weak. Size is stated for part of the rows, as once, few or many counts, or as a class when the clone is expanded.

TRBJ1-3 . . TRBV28 CASSGGEAGRPGNTIYF TGTGCCAGCAGCGGAGGGGAGGCTGGGAGGCCTGGAAACACCATATATTTT
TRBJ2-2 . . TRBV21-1 CASSRDRKGAPGTGELFF TGTGCCAGCAGCCGAGATAGGAAGGGGGCGCCTGGCACCGGGGAGCTGTTTTTT
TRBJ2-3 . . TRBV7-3 CASSLSTDTQYF TGTGCCAGCAGCTTGAGCACAGATACGCAGTATTTT
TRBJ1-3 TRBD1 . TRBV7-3 CASSRGQSSGNTIYF TGTGCCAGCAGCCGGGGACAGTCCTCTGGAAACACCATATATTTT
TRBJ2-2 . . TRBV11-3 CASSFGYVLGAGELFF TGTGCCAGCAGCTTCGGCTACGTCCTAGGGGCCGGGGAGCTGTTTTTT
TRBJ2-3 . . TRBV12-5 CASGLSYTDTQYF TGTGCTAGTGGTTTGTCCTACACAGATACGCAGTATTTT
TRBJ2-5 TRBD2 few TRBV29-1 CSVSGLAGEGGKKTQYF TGCAGCGTCTCCGGACTAGCGGGAGAGGGGGGAAAAAAGACCCAGTACTTC
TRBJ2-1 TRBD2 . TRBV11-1 CASSSTSGRAGEQFF TGTGCCAGCAGCTCAACTAGCGGGAGGGCCGGTGAGCAGTTCTTC
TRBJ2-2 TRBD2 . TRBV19 CASRTSGVLTGELFF TGTGCCAGTAGGACTAGCGGGGTGCTCACCGGGGAGCTGTTTTTT
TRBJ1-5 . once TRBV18 CASSPGAAEPQHF TGTGCCAGCTCCCCCGGGGCGGCGGAGCCCCAGCATTTT
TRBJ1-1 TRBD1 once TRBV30 CAWSRQGPTEAFF TGTGCCTGGAGCAGACAGGGGCCGACTGAAGCTTTCTTT
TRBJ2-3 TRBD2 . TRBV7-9 CASEPLAGEADTQYF TGTGCCAGCGAACCATTAGCGGGAGAAGCGGATACGCAGTATTTT
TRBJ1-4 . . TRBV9 CASSVRPGSEKLFF TGTGCCAGCAGCGTACGACCCGGCTCTGAAAAACTGTTTTTT
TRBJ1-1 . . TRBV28 CASSPTPTEAFF TGTGCCAGCAGTCCGACCCCCACTGAAGCTTTCTTT
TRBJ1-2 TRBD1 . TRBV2 CASRSPGQGNDGYTF TGTGCCAGCAGATCGCCGGGACAGGGTAACGATGGCTACACCTTC
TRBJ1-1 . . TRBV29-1 CSVREEGEAFF TGCAGCGTACGGGAGGAGGGTGAAGCTTTCTTT
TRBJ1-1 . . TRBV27 CASSSQENTEAFF TGTGCCAGCAGTTCACAGGAGAACACTGAAGCTTTCTTT
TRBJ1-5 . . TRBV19 CASSIGVVAQHF TGTGCCAGTAGTATTGGGGTGGTAGCCCAGCATTTT
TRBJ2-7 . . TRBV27 CASSLSGPVYYEQYF TGTGCCAGCAGTTTATCAGGGCCCGTCTACTACGAGCAGTACTTC
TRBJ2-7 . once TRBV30 CAWSVLDEQYF TGTGCCTGGAGTGTATTGGACGAGCAGTACTTC
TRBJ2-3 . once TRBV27 CASSLFGTDTQYF TGTGCCAGCAGTTTATTCGGGACAGATACGCAGTATTTT
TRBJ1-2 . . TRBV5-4 CASSQRGAYGYTF TGTGCCAGCAGTCAGCGCGGGGCCTATGGCTACACCTTC
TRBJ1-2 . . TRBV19 CASSIGRRSYTF TGTGCCAGTAGTATTGGCAGGAGGAGCTACACCTTC
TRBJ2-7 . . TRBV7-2 CASSLFTSFSYEQYF TGTGCCAGCAGCTTGTTCACCTCCTTTTCCTACGAGCAGTACTTC
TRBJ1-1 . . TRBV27 CASSPLGGRGETEAFF TGTGCCAGCAGTCCACTGGGGGGGAGGGGCGAAACTGAAGCTTTCTTT
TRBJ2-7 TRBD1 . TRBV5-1 CASSLNGQGPYEQYF TGCGCCAGCAGCTTGAATGGACAGGGCCCCTACGAGCAGTACTTC
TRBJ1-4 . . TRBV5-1 CASSLGSKREKLFF TGCGCCAGCAGCTTGGGCTCAAAAAGGGAAAAACTGTTTTTT
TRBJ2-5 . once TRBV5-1 CASSLVPDQETQYF TGCGCCAGCAGCTTGGTTCCAGACCAAGAGACCCAGTACTTC
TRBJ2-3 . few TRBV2 CASSPFGWESTDTQYF TGTGCCAGCAGTCCCTTCGGGTGGGAGAGCACAGATACGCAGTATTTT
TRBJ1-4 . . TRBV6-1 CASSVRGEKLFF TGTGCCAGCAGCGTCAGGGGCGAAAAACTGTTTTTT
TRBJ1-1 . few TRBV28 CASRRDSLRRTEAFF TGTGCCAGCAGGCGGGACTCCCTACGGCGGACTGAAGCTTTCTTT
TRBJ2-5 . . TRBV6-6 CASSYRGQETQYF TGTGCCAGCAGCTACCGGGGCCAAGAGACCCAGTACTTC
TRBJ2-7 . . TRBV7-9 CASSLSSTAEQYF TGTGCCAGCAGCTTATCATCAACAGCTGAGCAGTACTTC
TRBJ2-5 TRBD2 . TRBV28 CASSSSLAGVFLETQYF TGTGCCAGCAGTTCGTCTTTAGCGGGAGTCTTTTTAGAGACCCAGTACTTC
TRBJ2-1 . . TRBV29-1 CSVAIGQSSYNEQFF TGCAGCGTTGCCATAGGTCAGAGCTCCTACAATGAGCAGTTCTTC
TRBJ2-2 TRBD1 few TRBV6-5 CASSYLQGAAGELFF TGTGCCAGCAGTTACTTACAGGGGGCGGCCGGGGAGCTGTTTTTT
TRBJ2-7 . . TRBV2 CASRQQGGYEQYF TGTGCCAGCAGACAACAGGGGGGGTACGAGCAGTACTTC
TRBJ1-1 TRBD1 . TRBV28 CASSLSDRGLAEAFF TGTGCCAGCAGTTTAAGTGACAGGGGGCTGGCTGAAGCTTTCTTT
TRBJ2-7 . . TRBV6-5 CASSARDGGPQYF TGTGCCAGCAGCGCTCGAGATGGTGGACCCCAGTACTTC
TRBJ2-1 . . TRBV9 CASSVATGDSGPEEQFF TGTGCCAGCAGCGTAGCTACCGGTGATAGCGGACCGGAGGAGCAGTTCTTC
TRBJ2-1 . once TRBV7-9 CASSLRRSSYNEQFF TGTGCCAGCAGCCTTAGACGTAGCTCCTACAATGAGCAGTTCTTC
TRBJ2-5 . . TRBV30 CAWSLGEETQYF TGTGCCTGGTCTCTCGGGGAAGAGACCCAGTACTTC
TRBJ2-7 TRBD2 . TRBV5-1 CASTPSLAELAYEQYF TGCGCCAGCACCCCGAGCCTAGCGGAACTAGCCTACGAGCAGTACTTC
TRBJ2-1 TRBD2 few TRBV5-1 CASRLSGRPSSYNEQFF TGCGCCAGCAGACTTAGCGGGAGGCCGAGCTCCTACAATGAGCAGTTCTTC
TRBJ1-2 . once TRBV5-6 CASSLGEYDYGYTF TGTGCCAGCAGCTTGGGTGAATACGACTATGGCTACACCTTC
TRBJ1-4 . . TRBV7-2 CASSLVQGINEKLFF TGTGCCAGCAGCTTAGTTCAGGGGATAAATGAAAAACTGTTTTTT
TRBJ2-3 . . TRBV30 CAWSEGTSTDTQYF TGTGCCTGGAGCGAAGGTACTAGCACAGATACGCAGTATTTT
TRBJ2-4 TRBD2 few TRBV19 CASSAREGPNIQYF TGTGCCAGTAGTGCCCGGGAGGGCCCCAACATTCAGTACTTC
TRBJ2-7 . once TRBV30 CAWSVPGFAYEQYF TGTGCCTGGAGTGTACCCGGATTTGCCTACGAGCAGTACTTC
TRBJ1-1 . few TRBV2 CASKVFGRANTEAFF TGTGCCAGCAAGGTATTCGGCAGAGCGAACACTGAAGCTTTCTTT
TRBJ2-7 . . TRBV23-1 CASSQIPRDRFYEQYF TGCGCCAGCAGTCAAATCCCCCGCGACAGATTCTACGAGCAGTACTTC
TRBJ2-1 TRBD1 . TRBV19 CASSPRGDRPDNEQFF TGTGCCAGTAGTCCTAGGGGGGACAGGCCGGACAATGAGCAGTTCTTC
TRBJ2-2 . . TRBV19 CAGEWDTGELFF TGTGCCGGGGAATGGGACACCGGGGAGCTGTTTTTT
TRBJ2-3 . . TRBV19 CASSMIEDTDTQYF TGTGCCAGTAGTATGATCGAAGACACAGATACGCAGTATTTT
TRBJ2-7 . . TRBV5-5 CASSLGPGHQYEQYF TGTGCCAGCAGCTTGGGGCCGGGACACCAGTACGAGCAGTACTTC
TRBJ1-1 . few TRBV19 CASSFPSNTEAFF TGTGCCAGTAGTTTCCCCTCGAACACTGAAGCTTTCTTT
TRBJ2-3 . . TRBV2 CASSDGPGVADTQYF TGTGCCAGCAGTGACGGGCCAGGGGTGGCGGATACGCAGTATTTT
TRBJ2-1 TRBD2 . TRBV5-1 CASSLVPSGSNEQFF TGCGCCAGCAGCTTGGTCCCTAGCGGGAGTAATGAGCAGTTCTTC
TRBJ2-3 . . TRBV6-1 CASSATSNSNTQYF TGTGCCAGCAGTGCGACTTCGAATTCTAATACGCAGTATTTT
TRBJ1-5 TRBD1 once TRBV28 CASSLHGQAYSNQPQHF TGTGCCAGCAGCCTACACGGACAGGCCTATAGCAATCAGCCCCAGCATTTT